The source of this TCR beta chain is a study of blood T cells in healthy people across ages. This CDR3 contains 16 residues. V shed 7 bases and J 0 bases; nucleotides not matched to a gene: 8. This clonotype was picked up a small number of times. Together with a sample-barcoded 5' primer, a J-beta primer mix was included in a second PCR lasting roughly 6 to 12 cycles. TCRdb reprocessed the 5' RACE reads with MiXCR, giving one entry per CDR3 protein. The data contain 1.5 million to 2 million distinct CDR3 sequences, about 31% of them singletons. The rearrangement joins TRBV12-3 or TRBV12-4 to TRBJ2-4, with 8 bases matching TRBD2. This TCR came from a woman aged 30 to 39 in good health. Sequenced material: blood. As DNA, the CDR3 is TGTGCCAGCAACCTTAGCGGGGCTCTAGCCAAAAACATTCAGTACTTC. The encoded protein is CASNLSGALAKNIQYF.